This TCR beta chain was sequenced during a study of monozygotic twins with inflammatory bowel disease. Overall study findings and caveats: Whereas healthy co-twins had higher TCRbeta diversity (inverse Simpson), IBD patients had lower diversity. T cell subtypes that differed could not be told apart.

Researchers ran eight separate cDNA reactions for each sample. TCRdb reanalyzed the 5' RACE reads, giving one entry per CDR3 protein sequence and no DNA. The sample has some 210,000 distinct CDR3 sequences. Remarks on this clonotype: As yet, its antigen is unknown.

Per the germline V gene, CDR1 is SGHRS and CDR2 is YFSETQ. The CDR3 is 14 amino acids. Whole blood supplied total RNA, and T cells were not sorted. The genes are TRBV5-1 and TRBJ1-5; TCRdb outputs TRBD1, but without DNA this stays unchecked. Sequencing was done on a sample of blood. This receptor was obtained from a human donor with ulcerative colitis or Crohn's disease, or a healthy co-twin of an affected twin (not recorded which). Here the CDR3 reads CASSPGDSNQPQHF.